One sample yielded the 12 T cell receptor beta chains listed below, sequenced in a study of CD8+ T cells in alopecia areata. After isolation, RNA underwent reverse transcription to generate cDNA as the sequencing template. TCRdb keeps only in-frame clones here, not all; method: immunoSEQ multiplex PCR. In the table there are about 60,000 clones, 46% of which are singletons. Treatment of the sample: oral pan-JAK inhibitor, 5-10 mg twice daily. The sample was CD8+ T cells sorted from blood, taken between weeks 36 and 40, from a patient treated with tofacitinib. Source of these receptors: a human donor with alopecia areata.

The V gene is TRBV7-9, the J gene TRBJ2-5, with 10 bases aligning to TRBD2. Germline V gene data show CDR1 as SEHNR and CDR2 as FQNEAQ (reference sequence). The CDR3 extends over 15 amino acids. Germline trimming cut 7 bases from V and 4 bases from J; bases unmatched to any gene: 9. The CDR3 here is CASNSLAGGGETQYF. In nucleotides, the CDR3 is TGTGCCAGCAACTCTTTAGCGGGAGGCGGAGAGACCCAGTACTTC.

The rearrangement uses TRBV27 and TRBJ1-4; D gene unclear. Trimming shortened V by 6 bases and J by 0 bases, and 11 bases separated the two germline ends. CDR1 and CDR2 from the germline V gene are MNHEY and SMNVEV (reference sequence). There are 15 residues in the CDR3. The CDR3 nucleotides are TGTGCCAGCAGCGATTATCCTGCAACTAATGAAAAACTGTTTTTT. Translating it yields CASSDYPATNEKLFF.

This clone was seen more than once but under ten times. The V and J genes are TRBV10-3 and TRBJ2-7; D perhaps matches TRBD1 (5 bases). The CDR3 loop spans 14 amino acids. CDR1 is ENHRY, CDR2 SYGVKD, per germline. Trimming took off 4 bases at V and 1 base at J, with 11 bases between the two ends. The CDR3 region is CAISAGNGSYEQYF. DNA of the CDR3: TGTGCCATCAGTGCAGGGAACGGGTCCTACGAGCAGTACTTC.

The DNA of the CDR3 is TGTGCCAGCCAAGGGGGTCGTCTTGAAGCTTTCTTT. As protein: CASQGGRLEAFF. V usage is TRBV7-3 and J usage is TRBJ1-1; weak D call: TRBD1 (6 bases). The CDR3 is 12 amino acids. CDR1 is SGHTA and CDR2 is FQGTGA in the germline V gene. Trimming removed 8 bases from V and 7 bases from J, with 14 bases in between.

The V gene is TRBV9, the J gene TRBJ2-5, with 8 nucleotides matching TRBD2. The germline gives CDR1 SGDLS, CDR2 YYNGEE. The junction had 9 bases not matched to a gene; V was cut back by 0 bases and J by 5 bases. CDR3 length: 16 residues. The CDR3: CASSVGGAGVVETQYF. CDR3 sequence (DNA): TGTGCCAGCAGCGTAGGGGGAGCGGGAGTTGTTGAGACCCAGTACTTC.

This chain joins TRBV29-1 and TRBJ2-3; D is unclear. V dropped 3 bases and J dropped 1 base, with 11 bases sitting between them. The CDR3 runs to 14 residues. Germline values: CDR1 SQVTM, CDR2 ANQGSEA. CDR3 coding DNA: TGCAGCGTTGAGCCGGTCCAGGGCACAGATACGCAGTATTTT. As protein: CSVEPVQGTDTQYF.

The gene calls are TRBV9 and TRBJ1-2; D remains ambiguous. Germline V lookup: CDR1 SGDLS, CDR2 YYNGEE. CDR3 length: 15 amino acids. The ends were cut back, 4 bases at V and 4 bases at J, with 17 bases in the middle. The CDR3 DNA reads TGTGCCAGCAGCTCACCCAGTGGGTTTTCCTATGGCTACACCTTC. As protein: CASSSPSGFSYGYTF.

This chain connects TRBV19 to TRBJ2-7; 7 bases align to TRBD1. CDR3 length: 13 residues. From germline, CDR1 is LNHDA and CDR2 SQIVND (reference sequence). J was trimmed by 3 bases and V by 4 bases; bases with no gene match: 3. CDR3 nucleotide sequence: TGTGCCAGTAGTACGGGACAGCTCTACGAGCAGTACTTC. Amino acid sequence: CASSTGQLYEQYF.

This chain joins TRBV19 and TRBJ2-6; D unresolved. Germline loops: CDR1 LNHDA, CDR2 SQIVND (reference sequence). The CDR3 is made up of 16 amino acids. V lost 4 bases and J 0 bases, leaving 10 bases between the germline ends. This CDR3 is CASSTPPPSGANVLTF. The CDR3, as DNA: TGTGCCAGTAGTACCCCTCCCCCCTCTGGGGCCAACGTCCTGACTTTC.

This rearrangement joins TRBV4-1 to TRBJ2-1; D is ambiguous. In germline, CDR1 is MGHRA, CDR2 YSYEKL. The V and J ends lost 4 bases and 5 bases respectively, with 12 bases between them. The CDR3 is 14 amino acids. CDR3 nucleotides: TGCGCCAGCAGCCCCGCCAAGACGAACAATGAGCAGTTCTTC. Amino acids: CASSPAKTNNEQFF.

This clone was counted a few times. The gene calls are TRBV4-1 and TRBJ1-1; a possible D gene is TRBD1 (6 bases). Trimming cost V 4 bases and J 3 bases, with 12 bases left between them. The CDR3 is made up of 14 amino acids. Looked up from germline, CDR1 is MGHRA and CDR2 is YSYEKL. In DNA form, the CDR3 reads TGCGCCAGCAGCCTGGACAGAGGATACACTGAAGCTTTCTTT. The encoded protein is CASSLDRGYTEAFF.

In its sample, this clone was seen many times. The chain uses TRBV4-1 and TRBJ1-5; D is unclear. The CDR3 is made up of 15 amino acids. CDR1 is MGHRA, CDR2 YSYEKL, per germline. Trimming took off 0 bases at V and 0 bases at J, with 6 bases between the two ends. The CDR3 here is CASSQDRRSNQPQHF. CDR3 in DNA: TGCGCCAGCAGCCAAGATCGGCGTAGCAATCAGCCCCAGCATTTT.